Each of the 6 T cell receptor beta chains below was sequenced from the same sample in a study of T cells in Graves' hyperthyroidism and ophthalmopathy. Amplified TCR beta CDR3 regions came from RNA transcripts. The HTBI primer set served for first-round RT-PCR of the TCR CDR3. MiXCR was run by TCRdb on the multiplex PCR reads, yielding one entry per CDR3 protein. The sample includes under 350,000 distinct CDR3 sequences, 25% of them seen just once. The specimen was blood. The receptors were gathered from a man in his forties with Graves' hyperthyroidism that later progressed to Graves' ophthalmopathy.

This clonotype has at least ten counts. J is TRBJ1-5 and V is TRBV29-1; D is perhaps TRBD1 (6 bases). This CDR3 spans 13 amino acids. Germline V lookup: CDR1 SQVTM, CDR2 ANQGSEA. Trimming cost V 4 bases and J 5 bases, with 12 bases left between them. The CDR3 bases are TGCAGCGTTGCCAGGGGAGCGGATCAGCCCCAGCATTTT. Translating it yields CSVARGADQPQHF.

The rearrangement joins TRBV4-1 to TRBJ1-2; D is perhaps TRBD1 (5 bases). This CDR3 is 16 amino acids long. CDR1 is MGHRA and CDR2 is YSYEKL in the germline V gene. The V gene lost 1 base and the J gene lost 8 bases, with 20 bases spanning the gap. In DNA, the CDR3 is TGCGCCAGCAGCCAAGGCTCTCAGGGTCCCTCGTGGGGCTACACCTTC. Its protein product is CASSQGSQGPSWGYTF.

This clonotype showed up many times. This chain connects TRBV5-1 to TRBJ2-5; no definite D call. Trimming pared 0 bases from V and 0 bases from J, leaving 6 bases between. There are 14 residues in the CDR3. Germline CDR1 and CDR2: SGHRS and YFSETQ. The CDR3 region has the DNA TGCGCCAGCAGCTTGGGGGTCTACCAAGAGACCCAGTACTTC. It yields the protein CASSLGVYQETQYF.

This clonotype occurred many times. The chain combines TRBV6-1 with TRBJ2-7, with D perhaps TRBD1 (5 bases). Germline assignment: CDR1 MNHNS and CDR2 SASEGT. The CDR3 has 13 amino acids. V was cut by 5 bases and J by 3 bases, with 11 bases left in between. This chain's CDR3 is CASSREQGYEQYF. The CDR3 nucleotides read TGTGCCAGCAGTCGAGAGCAGGGCTACGAGCAGTACTTC.

This clonotype was detected many times. This sequence joins TRBV27 and TRBJ2-3, with no clear D. Deletions cut 5 bases from V and 0 bases from J, with 15 bases between. CDR1 is MNHEY, CDR2 SMNVEV, per germline (reference sequence). The CDR3 covers 16 residues. The CDR3 protein is CASSSPTAASTDTQYF. Written as DNA, the CDR3 is TGTGCCAGCAGTAGCCCGACTGCGGCTAGCACAGATACGCAGTATTTT.

This clonotype has a count of ten or more. CDR3 bases: TGTGCCTGGAGTGTGACAGGGGTCGAGCAGTACTTC. This encodes CAWSVTGVEQYF. V and J are TRBV30 and TRBJ2-7; the match to TRBD1 covers 8 bases. Losses at the gene ends were 0 bases for V and 6 bases for J; bases not matched to a gene: 1. Germline V gene data show CDR1 as GTSNPN and CDR2 as SVGIG (reference sequence). The CDR3 consists of 12 residues.